The 23 T cell receptor beta chains in this list originate from one sample, sequenced in a study of T-cell reconstitution after alpha-beta-depleted transplantation in children. Preparation of the TCRbeta library used unique molecular identifiers. TCRdb processed the PCR reads anew with MiXCR; each CDR3 protein has one entry. The sample holds about 540,000 distinct CDR3 sequences, about 18% seen once. Sequencing used PBMCs from the stem cell graft donor, obtained from the stem cell graft. The origin of the receptors is a human donor who donated a stem cell graft to a child with acute lymphoblastic leukemia.

Comment on this clonotype: One end of the junction does not line up with germline, which may come from a read error. The chain joins TRBV20-1 to TRBJ1-1; no clear D gene. Germline loops: CDR1 DFQATT, CDR2 SNEGSKA (reference sequence). This CDR3 comprises 13 residues. The CDR3, as DNA: TGCGGTGCTATTCGTGATTCAAACACTGAAGCTTTCTTT. It specifies CGAIRDSNTEAFF.

Of note for this clonotype: An end of the junction does not agree with germline; a read error may underlie this. The J gene is TRBJ1-2, the V gene TRBV29-1; D gene unclear. The CDR3 covers 11 residues. CDR1 SQVTM and CDR2 ANQGSEA come from the germline V gene. This chain's CDR3 is CSVGAEDRYPF. The CDR3 DNA reads as TGCAGCGTTGGGGCGGAGGATCGCTACCCCTTC. The variable domain in full, with the rest retrieved from reference TRBV29-1 and TRBJ1-2, is SAVISQKPSRDICQRGTSLTIQCQVDSQVTMMFWYRQQPGQSLTLIATANQGSEATYESGFVIDKFPISRPNLTFSTLTVSNMSPEDSSIYLCSVGAEDRYPFGSGTRLTVV.

This clonotype was seen a few times. The chain combines TRBV4-1 with TRBJ2-7; D possibly matches TRBD1 or TRBD2 (5 bases each). Trimming cost V 4 bases and J 2 bases, with 15 bases left between them. The CDR3 is made up of 15 amino acids. CDR1 is MGHRA and CDR2 is YSYEKL in the germline V gene. CDR3 sequence reads: CASSLGTAVAYEQYF. The CDR3 DNA is TGCGCCAGCAGCCTCGGGACGGCAGTAGCCTACGAGCAGTACTTC.

The chain employs TRBV5-1 and TRBJ2-1, with 7 bases fitting TRBD2. The CDR3 sequence is 16 residues long. The V and J ends lost 3 bases and 6 bases, in that order; junction bases with no gene match: 12. CDR1 and CDR2 (germline): SGHRS, YFSETQ. CDR3 amino acids: CASSSGGTATVNEQFF. In DNA, the CDR3 is TGCGCCAGCAGCTCCGGGGGGACTGCTACCGTCAATGAGCAGTTCTTC.

The table lists this clonotype with a few counts. The chain has TRBV15 and TRBJ1-4; the match to TRBD1 covers 12 bases. The junction had 6 bases not matched to a gene; V was cut back by 6 bases and J by 7 bases. The CDR3 is made up of 15 amino acids. Germline CDR1 is LNHNV and CDR2 is YYDKDF (reference sequence). The CDR3 DNA reads TGTGCCACCAGTTTAGGGACAGGGGGCCCTGAAAAACTGTTTTTT. Its protein is CATSLGTGGPEKLFF. Together with reference TRBV15 and TRBJ1-4, the CDR3 gives the full variable domain: DAMVIQNPRYQVTQFGKPVTLSCSQTLNHNVMYWYQQKSSQAPKLLFHYYDKDFNNEADTPDNFQSRRPNTSFCFLDIRSPGLGDTAMYLCATSLGTGGPEKLFFGSGTQLSVL.

There are many counts of this clonotype. V and J are TRBV29-1 and TRBJ2-2; D possibly corresponds to TRBD1 (6 bases). Trimming left V 3 bases short and J 4 bases short, with 12 bases between. From germline, CDR1 is SQVTM and CDR2 ANQGSEA. This CDR3 comprises 14 residues. The CDR3 DNA is TGCAGCGTTGAGTCGGGGACAACCACCGGGGAGCTGTTTTTT. Protein product: CSVESGTTTGELFF.

This clonotype was detected only a few times. V and J are TRBV5-1 and TRBJ2-5, with 13 positions matching TRBD2. CDR3 length: 18 amino acids. Germline V CDR1 and CDR2: SGHRS, YFSETQ. J was trimmed by 4 bases and V by 2 bases; bases with no gene match: 11. CDR3 sequence: CASSFGLAGDRHPETQYF. The DNA for the CDR3 is TGCGCCAGCAGCTTTGGACTAGCGGGAGATAGGCATCCAGAGACCCAGTACTTC.

This clonotype was observed a few times. V usage is TRBV20-1 and J usage is TRBJ2-1; 9 bases agree with TRBD2. Losses at the gene ends were 0 bases for V and 9 bases for J; bases not matched to a gene: 21. CDR3 length: 19 residues. Germline CDR1 is DFQATT and CDR2 is SNEGSKA (reference sequence). CDR3 sequence: CSARDRVDSGRSSEGEQFF. The CDR3 DNA follows: TGCAGTGCTAGAGATCGGGTTGATAGCGGGAGATCTTCTGAGGGTGAGCAGTTCTTC.

This sequence joins TRBV5-6 and TRBJ2-7, with D unclear. CDR1 and CDR2 (germline): SGHDT, YYEEEE. The CDR3 has 13 residues. V was trimmed by 0 bases and J by 3 bases, leaving 7 bases between them. Here the CDR3 DNA reads TGTGCCAGCAGCTTGGTTGGGTTCTACGAGCAGTACTTC. This encodes CASSLVGFYEQYF.

This clonotype was detected many times. V usage is TRBV4-1 and J usage is TRBJ1-1, with D possibly being TRBD1 (5 bases). The ends were cut back, 3 bases at V and 0 bases at J, with 17 bases in the middle. Germline V gene lookup returns CDR1 MGHRA and CDR2 YSYEKL. The CDR3 runs to 17 residues. The CDR3 loop is CASSHYLVGGMNTEAFF. The CDR3 DNA reads as TGCGCCAGCAGCCACTATCTGGTCGGGGGTATGAACACTGAAGCTTTCTTT.

Comments on this clonotype: The conserved phenylalanine or tryptophan normally closing the CDR3 is absent here, so this likely arose from a read error. It is unclear where the CDR3 begins or ends on the DNA, so no DNA is shown, and the CDR3 is as TCRdb lists it. V usage is TRBV27 and J usage is TRBJ2-1; TRBD1 reflects the table's D call only, with no check against the DNA. Germline lookup yields CDR1 MNHEY and CDR2 SMNVEV (reference sequence). From its first to its last residue, the CDR3 has 13 amino acids. The CDR3 sequence: CASSLDRGFRLSL.

The chain has TRBV20-1 and TRBJ2-7; maybe TRBD2 (5 bases). The CDR3 has 14 amino acids. V lost 3 bases, J lost 1 base, and 13 bases lay in between. Germline values: CDR1 DFQATT, CDR2 SNEGSKA (reference sequence). CDR3 region: CSARRGRGSYEQYF. CDR3 nucleotides: TGCAGTGCTAGGCGTGGACGGGGTTCCTACGAGCAGTACTTC.

This clonotype was detected a few times. J is TRBJ2-1 and V is TRBV7-3; TRBD1 matches at 11 bases. The trim removed 5 bases at V and 8 bases at J, leaving 8 bases unmatched. The CDR3 consists of 15 residues. Looked up from germline, CDR1 is SGHTA and CDR2 is FQGTGA. CDR3 residues: CASSAGQGEIDEQFF. CDR3 sequence (DNA): TGTGCCAGCAGCGCGGGACAGGGGGAAATCGATGAGCAGTTCTTC.

This clonotype was detected a few times. The chain joins TRBV3-1 to TRBJ2-7; 12 nucleotides agree with TRBD2. The CDR3 contains 21 residues. The germline CDR1 and CDR2 sequences are LGHDT and YNNKEL (reference sequence). The V gene end was trimmed by 1 base and the J gene end by 4 bases; junction bases not matched to a gene: 20. CDR3 amino acids: CASSQVSPSRTSGKLLYEQYF. The DNA of the CDR3 is TGTGCCAGCAGCCAAGTTTCACCATCTAGGACTAGCGGGAAGCTACTTTACGAGCAGTACTTC.

This clonotype showed up many times. The rearrangement links TRBV5-6 to TRBJ2-7; D ambiguous. The germline CDR1 and CDR2 sequences are SGHDT and YYEEEE. There are 11 residues in the CDR3. The ends were cut back, 4 bases at V and 4 bases at J, with 6 bases in the middle. Here the CDR3 DNA reads TGTGCCAGCAGCCACAATTACGAGCAGTACTTC. Amino acid sequence: CASSHNYEQYF.

This clonotype was observed a few times. The chain joins TRBV5-1 to TRBJ2-7; weak D call: TRBD1 (6 bases). The CDR3 contains 15 residues. Trimming pared 4 bases from V and 3 bases from J, leaving 17 bases between. CDR1 is SGHRS, CDR2 YFSETQ, per germline. CDR3 sequence (DNA): TGCGCCAGCAGCGCAGCGACAGGTTTACTCTACGAGCAGTACTTC. Translation gives CASSAATGLLYEQYF.

This clonotype was detected a few times. The chain joins TRBV3-1 to TRBJ2-7; TRBD1 might be the D (5 bases). Germline assignment: CDR1 LGHDT and CDR2 YNNKEL (reference sequence). The CDR3 has 15 residues. V was pared by 6 bases and J by 1 base, with 16 bases between. The CDR3 region has the DNA TGTGCCAGCAGTCCCACCATAGGGGCTTCCTACGAGCAGTACTTC. Translation: CASSPTIGASYEQYF.

This clonotype appeared a few times. The chain has TRBV6-5 and TRBJ2-7, with D hard to call. Germline values: CDR1 MNHEY, CDR2 SVGAGI. This CDR3 comprises 14 residues. V was trimmed by 2 bases and J by 2 bases, leaving 10 bases between them. In DNA, the CDR3 is TGTGCCAGCAGTTACGGGCTCGCCGCCTACGAGCAGTACTTC. Its protein product is CASSYGLAAYEQYF.

Only a few counts were recorded for this clonotype. This sequence joins TRBV12-3 or TRBV12-4 and TRBJ2-4; 7 nucleotides line up with TRBD2. V shed 5 bases and J 2 bases; nucleotides not matched to a gene: 3. The CDR3 sequence is 14 residues long. The CDR3 is CASSPGTTKNIQYF. In nucleotides, the CDR3 is TGTGCCAGCAGTCCCGGGACTACCAAAAACATTCAGTACTTC.

The chain uses TRBV6-5 and TRBJ2-7, with D possibly called TRBD1 or TRBD2 (6 bases each). The CDR3 runs to 14 residues. Germline V gene sequence: CDR1 MNHEY, CDR2 SVGAGI. V lost 0 bases, J lost 9 bases, and 15 bases lay in between. The CDR3 reads CASSYSGGRSAQYF. As DNA, the CDR3 is TGTGCCAGCAGTTACTCGGGGGGCCGATCGGCGCAGTACTTC.

J is TRBJ2-5 and V is TRBV5-4; 9 nucleotides line up with TRBD1. From germline, CDR1 is SGHNT and CDR2 YYREEE (reference sequence). The V and J ends lost 1 base and 9 bases, in that order; junction bases with no gene match: 13. This CDR3 spans 16 amino acids. The CDR3: CASSLTWDRAPRAQYF. The CDR3 coding sequence is TGTGCCAGCAGCTTGACCTGGGACAGGGCCCCACGGGCCCAGTACTTC.

This clonotype appeared a few times. The chain couples TRBV27 to TRBJ2-2; 8 positions match TRBD1. Germline V lookup: CDR1 MNHEY, CDR2 SMNVEV (reference sequence). The CDR3 sequence is 14 residues long. The ends lost 7 bases at V and 3 bases at J; junction bases unmatched: 4. CDR3 in amino acids: CASTWTGYTGELFF. Here the CDR3 DNA reads TGTGCCAGCACTTGGACAGGGTACACCGGGGAGCTGTTTTTT.

In this sample, this clonotype turned up a few times. The V and J genes are TRBV5-1 and TRBJ1-2; no reliable D call. Germline assignment: CDR1 SGHRS and CDR2 YFSETQ. Trimming stripped 1 base from V and 0 bases from J, with 10 bases between. The CDR3 extends over 15 amino acids. The CDR3 coding sequence is TGCGCCAGCAGCTTGAGATGGACGCCTAACTATGGCTACACCTTC. As protein: CASSLRWTPNYGYTF.